The 7 T cell receptor beta chains below all came from one sample that was sequenced in a study of identical twins. TCRdb itself ran the 5' RACE reads through MiXCR, one entry per CDR3 protein. The sample records roughly 250,000 distinct CDR3 sequences, over 13% being singletons. Sequenced sample: memory (CD45RO+) T cells sorted from blood. The receptors shown here come from a woman under 30 in good health.

This clonotype was detected a few times. The chain joins TRBV11-3 to TRBJ2-1; the D is unclear. Trimming took 1 base from V and 9 from J, leaving 7 bases between them. There are 12 residues in the CDR3. The germline V gene has CDR1 SGHNT and CDR2 YENEEA. The CDR3 protein is CASSLGGVEQFF. The CDR3 coding sequence is TGTGCCAGCAGCTTAGGTGGCGTTGAGCAGTTCTTC.

In its sample, this clonotype was seen many times. The chain uses TRBV5-1 and TRBJ2-3, with 7 bases identical to TRBD2. The CDR3 contains 15 residues. CDR1 is SGHRS, CDR2 YFSETQ, per germline. With V trimmed by 4 bases and J by 2 bases, 7 bases remained unmatched. The DNA of the CDR3 is TGCGCCAGCAGCGGGAGCGGGGCCTCCACAGATACGCAGTATTTT. This sequence encodes CASSGSGASTDTQYF.

This clonotype was found a few times. The rearrangement uses TRBV10-3 and TRBJ1-1, with 9 bases identical to TRBD1. The CDR3 is 13 residues long. CDR1 ENHRY and CDR2 SYGVKD come from the germline V gene. V dropped 10 bases and J dropped 0; count of bases not matched to a gene: 3. CDR3 in DNA: TGTGCCACTGGACAGGGGATGAACACTGAAGCTTTCTTT. Translating it yields CATGQGMNTEAFF.

A note on this clonotype: Just one base apart from a much larger clone, this may be a read error. J is TRBJ2-7 and V is TRBV7-2, with 8 bases fitting TRBD2. The length of the CDR3 is 14 residues. Germline assignment: CDR1 SGHTA and CDR2 FQGNSA. Written as DNA, the CDR3 is TGTGCCAGCAGCTTATGGACTAGCTCCAACGAGCAGTACTTC. Translation gives CASSLWTSSNEQYF.

The V gene is TRBV12-3 or TRBV12-4, the J gene TRBJ1-6; D call uncertain. The CDR3 length is 12 residues. V gave up 5 bases and J gave up 7 bases, with 6 bases separating them. CDR3 loop: CASSVANSPLHF. The CDR3 DNA follows: TGTGCCAGCAGTGTGGCGAATTCACCCCTCCACTTT.

This clonotype was seen many times. The chain employs TRBV3-1 and TRBJ2-7, with TRBD2 identical over 7 bases. The trim removed 4 bases at V and 0 bases at J, leaving 3 bases unmatched. Looked up from germline, CDR1 is LGHDT and CDR2 is YNNKEL (reference sequence). The CDR3 spans 14 residues. DNA of the CDR3: TGTGCCAGCAGCCTCGGCGGGGGCTCCTACGAGCAGTACTTC. Protein product: CASSLGGGSYEQYF.

The chain joins TRBV5-1 to TRBJ2-2, with TRBD2 matching over 9 bases. V shed 3 bases, J shed 4 bases, and the junction held 7 bases outside the gene matches. The CDR3 contains 16 residues. Per the germline V gene, CDR1 is SGHRS and CDR2 is YFSETQ. For the CDR3, the DNA is TGCGCCAGCAGCTCCGGAGTAGCGGGAGTCACCGGGGAGCTGTTTTTT. Translating gives CASSSGVAGVTGELFF.